These 32 T cell receptor beta chains came from one sample sequenced in a study of regulatory T cells in long-lasting Graves disease. Arm-PCR with iRepertoire HTBI primers amplified the CDR3 regions for these TCR beta libraries. TCRdb analysed the multiplex PCR reads with MiXCR anew, one entry per CDR3 protein. The sample lists about 530,000 distinct CDR3 sequences, more than 15% occurring once. Time point reported: newly diagnosed GD, antithyroid drugs for less than 3 months. PBMC-derived RNA was used for the TCR library. This sample was shared with a second study, whose subject was T cells in Graves' hyperthyroidism and ophthalmopathy.

Here the sequenced sample was peripheral blood mononuclear cells (PBMCs), taken at new diagnosis, from a patient treated with antithyroid drugs. These receptors were obtained from a middle-aged woman with Graves disease.

The sample holds many counts of this clonotype. The chain carries TRBV28 and TRBJ2-1, with D maybe TRBD1 (6 bases). From germline, CDR1 is MDHEN and CDR2 SYDVKM. CDR3 length: 15 amino acids. V lost 1 base, J lost 5 bases, and 12 bases lay in between. CDR3 sequence reads: CASSLFDRRNNEQFF. The DNA of the CDR3 is TGTGCCAGCAGTTTATTTGACAGGAGAAACAATGAGCAGTTCTTC.

Many counts were recorded for this clonotype. V usage is TRBV5-1 and J usage is TRBJ1-5; D unclear. This CDR3 is built from 15 residues. The ends were cut back, 4 bases at V and 0 bases at J, with 11 bases in the middle. CDR1 and CDR2 (germline): SGHRS, YFSETQ. The CDR3: CASSPGYDSNQPQHF. The CDR3 DNA is TGCGCCAGCAGCCCCGGTTACGATAGCAATCAGCCCCAGCATTTT.

This clonotype was detected ten times or more. CDR3: CASSLTASYEQYF. The CDR3 DNA reads as TGCGCCAGCAGCTTGACTGCTTCCTACGAGCAGTACTTC. The chain couples TRBV5-1 to TRBJ2-7; no clear D gene. V was trimmed by 1 base and J by 1 base, leaving 6 bases between them. The CDR3 is 13 residues long. Per germline, CDR1 SGHRS and CDR2 YFSETQ. The variable domain in full, completed from reference TRBV5-1 and TRBJ2-7, reads KAGVTQTPRYLIKTRGQQVTLSCSPISGHRSVSWYQQTPGQGLQFLFEYFSETQRNKGNFPGRFSGRQFSNSRSEMNVSTLELGDSALYLCASSLTASYEQYFGPGTRLTVT.

This clonotype has more than one count but fewer than ten. The chain employs TRBV6-1 and TRBJ2-1; 9 nucleotides agree with TRBD2. The CDR3 totals 14 residues. V trimming: 8 bases; J trimming: 2 bases; junction bases outside the gene matches: 4. Germline assignment: CDR1 MNHNS and CDR2 SASEGT. The CDR3 DNA reads TGTGCCAGCCACCTAGCGGGGACCTACAATGAGCAGTTCTTC. As protein: CASHLAGTYNEQFF.

To note about this clonotype: A much more abundant neighbour one base away suggests this may be a read error. V gene TRBV11-2 combines with J gene TRBJ2-1; 8 bases line up with TRBD1. The CDR3 length is 14 residues. Germline lookup yields CDR1 SGHAT and CDR2 FQNNGV. CDR3 coding DNA: TGTGCCAGCAGCTTCGGACAGGGCTACAATGAGCAGTCCTTC. Protein: CASSFGQGYNEQSF.

As regards this clonotype: A much more abundant neighbour one base away suggests this may be a read error. The chain carries TRBV7-9 and TRBJ2-3; D unresolved. This CDR3 comprises 14 residues. V was trimmed by 5 bases and J by 2 bases, leaving 11 bases between them. The V gene's germline CDR1 is SEHNR and CDR2 FQNEAQ (reference sequence). CDR3 sequence reads: CASSPLGPTDTQYF. CDR3 sequence (DNA): TGTGCCAGCAGCCCCCTCGGGCCCACAGATACGCAGTATTTT.

CDR3 region: CASSYGGSFSYNEQFF. CDR3 in DNA: TGTGCCAGCAGTTACGGAGGATCCTTCTCCTACAATGAGCAGTTCTTC. This chain links TRBV6-5 with TRBJ2-1; D may be TRBD2 (5 bases). Trimming pared 2 bases from V and 0 bases from J, leaving 11 bases between. From germline, CDR1 is MNHEY and CDR2 SVGAGI. This CDR3 spans 16 amino acids.

The table lists this clonotype with many counts. V is TRBV5-1 and J is TRBJ2-5; D gene unclear. V dropped 1 base and J dropped 1 base, with 8 bases sitting between them. This CDR3 is 14 amino acids long. Looked up from germline, CDR1 is SGHRS and CDR2 is YFSETQ. Here the CDR3 reads CASSLFTSQETQYF. The CDR3 DNA reads TGCGCCAGCAGCTTGTTCACATCCCAAGAGACCCAGTACTTC.

This clonotype was recorded at least ten times. The chain uses TRBV7-6 and TRBJ1-1; D not certain. The germline V and J ends were trimmed by 1 base and 6 bases, with 9 bases remaining between them. This CDR3 is built from 13 residues. Germline V CDR1 and CDR2: SGHVS, FNYEAQ. CDR3 sequence (DNA): TGTGCCAGCAGCTTAGGGTCCCGATCTGAAGCTTTCTTT. Protein product: CASSLGSRSEAFF. The whole variable domain, filled in from reference TRBV7-6 and TRBJ1-1, reads GAGVSQSPRYKVTKRGQDVALRCDPISGHVSLYWYRQALGQGPEFLTYFNYEAQQDKSGLPNDRFSAERPEGSISTLTIQRTEQRDSAMYRCASSLGSRSEAFFGQGTRLTVV.

A note on this clonotype: A junction boundary mismatches the germline segment, possibly from a read error. The V gene is TRBV7-9, the J gene TRBJ2-7, with TRBD1 matching 12 bases. The CDR3 covers 16 residues. The germline gives CDR1 SEHNR, CDR2 FQNEAQ (reference sequence). DNA of the CDR3: TGTGCCAGCAGCCCAAGACCGGGACAGGGGGCATACGAGCAGTGCTTC. Translated: CASSPRPGQGAYEQCF.

This clonotype came up a few times. The rearrangement uses TRBV15 and TRBJ1-1; TRBD1 is a possible D gene (5 bases). The germline CDR1 and CDR2 sequences are LNHNV and YYDKDF (reference sequence). Trimming took 1 base from V and 3 from J, leaving 27 bases between them. There are 20 residues in the CDR3. CDR3 DNA sequence: TGTGCCACCAGCAGAGTTAACCTCCAGGGTTTCTTTATAGGGGACACTGAAGCTTTCTTT. Protein: CATSRVNLQGFFIGDTEAFF.

This clonotype was observed at least ten times. This rearrangement joins TRBV5-1 to TRBJ1-1; 10 bases match TRBD1. After removal of 7 bases from V and 1 base from J, the junction contained 7 bases not matched to a gene. The CDR3 contains 15 residues. Germline V gene lookup returns CDR1 SGHRS and CDR2 YFSETQ. For the CDR3, the DNA is TGCGCCAGCTCTCGACAGGGGGCGGAGAACACTGAAGCTTTCTTT. Residues: CASSRQGAENTEAFF.

This clonotype occurred many times. J is TRBJ2-3 and V is TRBV7-8, with D unresolved. The CDR3 runs to 15 residues. The V gene's germline CDR1 is SGHVS and CDR2 FQNEAQ. Trimming removed 0 bases at V and 1 base at J, with 8 bases between. This CDR3 is CASSLAGIGTDTQYF. Here the CDR3 DNA reads TGTGCCAGCAGCTTAGCGGGTATTGGCACAGATACGCAGTATTTT.

This chain joins TRBV19 and TRBJ1-1; D ambiguous. Germline V gene lookup returns CDR1 LNHDA and CDR2 SQIVND (reference sequence). The CDR3 extends over 12 amino acids. Trimming removed 6 bases at V and 6 bases at J, with 11 bases between. The CDR3 protein is CASSPTRAEAFF. CDR3 bases: TGTGCCAGTAGCCCAACGAGGGCTGAAGCTTTCTTT.

The rearrangement uses TRBV25-1 and TRBJ2-6; 8 bases line up with TRBD1. In germline, CDR1 is MGHDK, CDR2 SYGVNS. V shed 1 base, J shed 4 bases, and the junction held 9 bases outside the gene matches. This CDR3 comprises 18 residues. The CDR3 nucleotides read TGTGCCAGCAGTGAATCCGACGGCAGGGGGCCGGGGGCCAACGTCCTGACTTTC. Translation: CASSESDGRGPGANVLTF. Using reference TRBV25-1 and TRBJ2-6 for the parts outside the CDR3, the full variable domain is EADIYQTPRYLVIGTGKKITLECSQTMGHDKMYWYQQDPGMELHLIHYSYGVNSTEKGDLSSESTVSRIRTEHFPLTLESARPSHTSQYLCASSESDGRGPGANVLTFGAGSRLTVL.

This clonotype was picked up a small number of times. The rearrangement uses TRBV27 and TRBJ2-1; D is possibly TRBD2 (5 bases). The CDR3 loop spans 13 amino acids. Between the trimmed V and J ends, which lost 7 bases and 6 bases, there was a span of 13 bases. In germline, CDR1 is MNHEY, CDR2 SMNVEV (reference sequence). CDR3 nucleotide sequence: TGTGCCAGCAACCACGGGGTAGGCAATGAGCAGTTCTTC. It codes for CASNHGVGNEQFF.

The CDR3 loop is CASSELQGRQETQYF. CDR3 coding DNA: TGTGCCAGCAGTGAACTGCAGGGGCGCCAAGAGACCCAGTACTTC. The chain combines TRBV2 with TRBJ2-5, with D possibly TRBD1 on 6 matching bases. Between the trimmed V and J ends, which lost 2 bases and 1 base, there was a span of 11 bases. The CDR3 loop spans 15 amino acids. Germline CDR1 reads SNHLY; CDR2 reads FYNNEI.

Many counts were recorded for this clonotype. The rearrangement uses TRBV28 and TRBJ2-7; D is unresolved. This CDR3 has 15 residues. V was cut by 5 bases and J by 0 bases, with 14 bases left in between. The germline V gene encodes CDR1 MDHEN and CDR2 SYDVKM. The CDR3 DNA reads TGTGCCAGCAGTCTCGCTGGCAGGATCTCCTACGAGCAGTACTTC. As protein: CASSLAGRISYEQYF.

This clonotype came up many times. The chain recombines TRBV7-2 with TRBJ2-1; TRBD2 matches 7 bases. Germline V gene sequence: CDR1 SGHTA, CDR2 FQGNSA. The CDR3 loop spans 17 amino acids. V trimming: 4 bases; J trimming: 1 base; junction bases outside the gene matches: 10. CDR3 nucleotides: TGTGCCAGCAGCTCCAGAGGGGTGGGGGGGTCCTACAATGAGCAGTTCTTC. It yields the protein CASSSRGVGGSYNEQFF.

In the case of this clonotype: A read error may produce the germline difference seen at one junction end. V and J are TRBV5-1 and TRBJ2-1; 8 bases agree with TRBD2. Per germline, CDR1 SGHRS and CDR2 YFSETQ. This CDR3 contains 15 residues. CDR3: CTSSRGGSSYNEQFF. The CDR3 nucleotides read TGCACCAGCAGCCGGGGGGGGAGCTCCTACAATGAGCAGTTCTTC.

The CDR3 bases are TGCGCCAGCAGCCCCGGTCTGAGGGGGGGCTACACCTTC. Translating it yields CASSPGLRGGYTF. V usage is TRBV5-1 and J usage is TRBJ1-2; D perhaps matches TRBD1 (6 bases). Trimming took 4 bases from V and 8 from J, leaving 15 bases between them. Per the germline V gene, CDR1 is SGHRS and CDR2 is YFSETQ. The length of the CDR3 is 13 residues. The whole variable domain, filled in from reference TRBV5-1 and TRBJ1-2, reads KAGVTQTPRYLIKTRGQQVTLSCSPISGHRSVSWYQQTPGQGLQFLFEYFSETQRNKGNFPGRFSGRQFSNSRSEMNVSTLELGDSALYLCASSPGLRGGYTFGSGTRLTVV.

This clonotype was found many times. The chain is built from TRBV2 and TRBJ2-5; tentatively, D is TRBD1 or TRBD2 (5 bases each). Germline values: CDR1 SNHLY, CDR2 FYNNEI. The CDR3 is made up of 14 amino acids. The V and J ends lost 7 bases and 0 bases respectively, with 12 bases between them. The CDR3 sequence is CASTGDGDQETQYF. The CDR3 DNA reads as TGTGCCAGCACTGGGGACGGAGACCAAGAGACCCAGTACTTC.

This clonotype was seen only a few times. The V and J genes are TRBV19 and TRBJ1-1, with D unclear. Germline lookup yields CDR1 LNHDA and CDR2 SQIVND (reference sequence). The CDR3 has 14 residues. V shed 7 bases and J shed 3 bases, with 15 bases lying between them. CDR3 coding DNA: TGTGCCAGTAATCACGGGGAGCCACACACTGAAGCTTTCTTT. It is translated as CASNHGEPHTEAFF.

The rearrangement links TRBV6-1 to TRBJ2-6; D unresolved. V shed 9 bases and J shed 4 bases, with 10 bases lying between them. This CDR3 comprises 13 residues. Germline values: CDR1 MNHNS, CDR2 SASEGT. Here the CDR3 reads CASLGLGANVLTF. CDR3 coding DNA: TGTGCCAGTCTTGGCCTGGGGGCCAACGTCCTGACTTTC.

This clonotype showed up just a few times. J is TRBJ2-7 and V is TRBV9; a possible D gene is TRBD1 (6 bases). The germline V gene encodes CDR1 SGDLS and CDR2 YYNGEE. The CDR3 is made up of 16 amino acids. V shed 6 bases and J shed 7 bases, with 26 bases lying between them. CDR3 sequence reads: CASKGVEWSGRLEQYF. The CDR3, as DNA: TGTGCCAGCAAGGGGGTCGAGTGGTCAGGGCGGTTGGAGCAGTACTTC.

This clonotype was recorded once. The rearrangement uses TRBV28 and TRBJ1-1; tentative D call: TRBD1 (5 bases). The CDR3 has 15 amino acids. V was shortened by 8 bases and J by 3 bases, with 19 bases between the two germline ends. Germline V lookup: CDR1 MDHEN, CDR2 SYDVKM. CDR3 DNA sequence: TGTGCCAGCGCGCAGGGAGGCAGGAGGGACACTGAAGCTTTCTTT. It is translated as CASAQGGRRDTEAFF.

This clonotype was picked up a small number of times. The chain recombines TRBV10-3 with TRBJ1-5, with a tentative D call TRBD1 (6 bases). This CDR3 is 14 amino acids long. Trimming removed 4 bases from V and 2 bases from J, with 9 bases in between. In germline, CDR1 is ENHRY, CDR2 SYGVKD. The CDR3 protein is CAISAGGRNQPQHF. The DNA for the CDR3 is TGTGCCATCAGTGCTGGGGGGCGCAATCAGCCCCAGCATTTT.

This clonotype was seen only a few times. This chain joins TRBV3-1 and TRBJ2-7; 8 bases are a match to TRBD2. CDR1 LGHDT and CDR2 YNNKEL come from the germline V gene (reference sequence). The CDR3 is 14 amino acids. Trimming took 5 bases from V and 5 from J; bases not matched to a gene: 8. CDR3 in amino acids: CASSSMRAGDEQYF. CDR3 DNA: TGTGCCAGCAGCTCAATGCGAGCGGGGGACGAGCAGTACTTC.

V is TRBV6-5 and J is TRBJ1-2; tentative D call: TRBD1 (5 bases). V lost 2 bases and J lost 6, with 7 bases in between. The length of the CDR3 is 12 residues. In germline, CDR1 is MNHEY, CDR2 SVGAGI. The chain's CDR3 is CASSYQGHGYTF. The CDR3 DNA follows: TGTGCCAGCAGTTACCAGGGTCATGGCTACACCTTC.

The V call is TRBV27, the J call TRBJ1-6, with 7 bases aligning to TRBD1. The ends lost 1 base at V and 8 bases at J; junction bases unmatched: 2. Germline CDR1 and CDR2: MNHEY and SMNVEV (reference sequence). The CDR3 is 14 residues long. CDR3 loop: CASSLLGGDSPLHF. The CDR3 DNA reads as TGTGCCAGCAGTTTATTAGGGGGCGATTCACCCCTCCACTTT.

This clonotype was detected a few times. Since a much larger clone is just one base distant, this may be a read error. This sequence joins TRBV7-8 and TRBJ1-2, with 8 bases lining up with TRBD1. The CDR3 extends over 15 amino acids. Germline CDR1 reads SGHVS; CDR2 reads FQNEAQ. CDR3 DNA: TGTGCCAGCGCCCCGGCGGCGGGGACAGGCTATGGCTACATCTTC. This sequence encodes CASAPAAGTGYGYIF.

In DNA, the CDR3 is TGTGCCAGCAGTTCCCCCTCCGGGACCTCCGCCCCCAATGAGCAGTTCTTC. Protein: CASSSPSGTSAPNEQFF. The chain recombines TRBV2 with TRBJ2-1; D might be TRBD1 or TRBD2, each matching 5 bases. The germline V gene encodes CDR1 SNHLY and CDR2 FYNNEI. This CDR3 has 17 residues. Trimming stripped 5 bases from V and 6 bases from J, with 23 bases between.